The 30 T cell receptor beta chains below were found in one sample sequenced in a study of shared clonotypes between healthy human individuals. Repertoires were generated with immunoSEQ multiplex PCR, while TCRdb's copy carries only in-frame clones and drops some. Of roughly 1,000,000 clones in the sample, 70% to 80% were seen once. What was sequenced was memory CD4+ T cells from PBMCs. Noted subset: CD45RA-negative fraction. These TCRs come from a man younger than 30 in good health. Some clones in this sample may be carry-over from other donors' samples.

This clone was recorded many times. The V call is TRBV28, the J call TRBJ2-7, with 9 bases identical to TRBD2. This CDR3 has 13 residues. The V gene end was trimmed by 5 bases and the J gene end by 4 bases; junction bases not matched to a gene: 3. Germline assignment: CDR1 MDHEN and CDR2 SYDVKM. The CDR3 DNA is TGTGCCAGCAGTCCCACTAGCGGGTACGAGCAGTACTTC. Protein product: CASSPTSGYEQYF. Based on the CDR3 plus reference TRBV28 and TRBJ2-7, the full variable domain is DVKVTQSSRYLVKRTGEKVFLECVQDMDHENMFWYRQDPGLGLRLIYFSYDVKMKEKGDIPEGYSVSREKKERFSLILESASTNQTSMYLCASSPTSGYEQYFGPGTRLTVT.

The rearrangement joins TRBV27 to TRBJ2-7, with TRBD2 matching over 8 bases. Germline V gene lookup returns CDR1 MNHEY and CDR2 SMNVEV (reference sequence). CDR3 length: 17 amino acids. The V segment lost 4 bases and the J segment 4 bases; nucleotides outside the gene matches: 15. CDR3 in amino acids: CASSSRGGSGRVYEQYF. The CDR3 DNA is TGTGCCAGCAGTTCCAGGGGAGGGAGCGGGAGAGTGTACGAGCAGTACTTC.

The chain recombines TRBV5-4 with TRBJ2-7; D unresolved. The CDR3 is 14 residues long. The V and J ends lost 0 bases and 8 bases respectively, with 15 bases between them. Germline V gives CDR1 SGHNT, CDR2 YYREEE (reference sequence). The chain's CDR3 is CASSLEGPRMKQYF. Written as DNA, the CDR3 is TGTGCCAGCAGCTTGGAGGGTCCTCGTATGAAGCAGTACTTC.

J is TRBJ2-2 and V is TRBV7-2, with D unresolved. In germline, CDR1 is SGHTA, CDR2 FQGNSA. V gave up 7 bases and J gave up 2 bases, with 14 bases separating them. The CDR3 is 15 residues long. The CDR3 reads CASTNVGLNTGELFF. The DNA for the CDR3 is TGTGCCAGCACTAACGTTGGGCTTAACACCGGGGAGCTGTTTTTT.

V is TRBV28 and J is TRBJ1-5; D may be TRBD1 (5 bases). Between the trimmed V and J ends, which lost 3 bases and 0 bases, there was a span of 9 bases. Germline V gene lookup returns CDR1 MDHEN and CDR2 SYDVKM. This CDR3 spans 15 amino acids. This CDR3 reads CASSLRQSSNQPQHF. Written as DNA, the CDR3 is TGTGCCAGCAGTTTGAGACAGTCTAGCAATCAGCCCCAGCATTTT.

On this clone itself: Within the sample, other DNA sequences also encode this same CDR3. This chain connects TRBV5-1 to TRBJ2-3, with D perhaps matching TRBD2 (6 bases). This CDR3 region has 14 residues. The V gene's germline CDR1 is SGHRS and CDR2 YFSETQ. V was clipped by 1 base and J by 1 base, with 7 bases between them. CDR3 in DNA: TGCGCCAGCAGCTTGTCTAGCGGCACAGATACGCAGTATTTT. Amino acids: CASSLSSGTDTQYF.

J is TRBJ2-1 and V is TRBV11-1, with D perhaps TRBD2 (6 bases). Germline CDR1 is SGHAT and CDR2 is FQDESV (reference sequence). The CDR3 is 16 residues long. Trimming shortened V by 5 bases and J by 0 bases, and 14 bases separated the two germline ends. The CDR3 coding sequence is TGTGCCAGCAGCCCTCGGGACTTCGTCTCCTACAATGAGCAGTTCTTC. It codes for CASSPRDFVSYNEQFF.

CDR3 bases: TGCGCCAGCAGCCCCCTGCGCGGAGGGTATACGCAGTATTTT. It yields the protein CASSPLRGGYTQYF. The gene calls are TRBV5-1 and TRBJ2-3, with D perhaps matching TRBD2 (6 bases). This CDR3 spans 14 amino acids. V was shortened by 4 bases and J by 7 bases, with 16 bases between the two germline ends. Germline V CDR1 and CDR2: SGHRS, YFSETQ.

Worth noting for this clone: The sample holds other DNA sequences that translate to the same CDR3. This chain connects TRBV28 to TRBJ1-1; TRBD1 matches at 7 bases. This CDR3 region has 13 residues. Germline V gives CDR1 MDHEN, CDR2 SYDVKM. V lost 8 bases, J lost 4 bases, and 7 bases stayed unmatched. In DNA, the CDR3 is TGTGCCAGCTCTCGACAGGGCGGCACTGAAGCTTTCTTT. It translates to CASSRQGGTEAFF.

V usage is TRBV10-3 and J usage is TRBJ2-7, with a weak D call TRBD1 (7 bases). Per the germline V gene, CDR1 is ENHRY and CDR2 is SYGVKD. V was pared by 3 bases and J by 3 bases, with 18 bases between. The CDR3 has 16 amino acids. CDR3 sequence reads: CAISDGRRGLSYEQYF. In nucleotides, the CDR3 is TGTGCCATCAGTGATGGGAGGAGGGGGCTAAGCTACGAGCAGTACTTC.

J is TRBJ2-3 and V is TRBV7-3, with TRBD1 identical over 9 bases. The CDR3 has 15 residues. With V trimmed by 4 bases and J by 0 bases, 2 bases remained unmatched. Germline V lookup: CDR1 SGHTA, CDR2 FQGTGA. The CDR3 sequence: CASSSGTGSTDTQYF. The CDR3, as DNA: TGTGCCAGCAGCTCGGGGACAGGGAGCACAGATACGCAGTATTTT.

In regard to this clone: A far larger clone is just one base off, so this is likely a read error. Other DNA sequences in the same sample also yield this CDR3. V usage is TRBV19 and J usage is TRBJ2-2; no clear D gene. The germline V gene encodes CDR1 LNHDA and CDR2 SQIVND (reference sequence). The CDR3 runs 14 residues. The V end lost 2 bases, the J end lost 1 base, and 5 bases lay between the germline ends. The CDR3, as DNA: TGTGCCAGTAGTATACAAGGGAACACCGGGGAGCTGTTTTTT. It yields the protein CASSIQGNTGELFF.

The V call is TRBV30, the J call TRBJ2-7; the D is unclear. Germline values: CDR1 GTSNPN, CDR2 SVGIG (reference sequence). Trimming cost V 1 base and J 3 bases, with 4 bases left between them. The CDR3 length is 11 residues. CDR3 in amino acids: CAWSDDYEQYF. The CDR3 coding sequence is TGTGCCTGGAGTGACGACTACGAGCAGTACTTC. Using reference TRBV30 and TRBJ2-7 for the parts outside the CDR3, the full variable domain is SQTIHQWPATLVQPVGSPLSLECTVEGTSNPNLYWYRQAAGRGLQLLFYSVGIGQISSEVPQNLSASRPQDRQFILSSKKLLLSDSGFYLCAWSDDYEQYFGPGTRLTVT.

The rearrangement uses TRBV7-2 and TRBJ2-7; D perhaps matches TRBD1 (5 bases). V dropped 0 bases and J dropped 2 bases, with 11 bases sitting between them. This CDR3 is built from 15 residues. Germline values: CDR1 SGHTA, CDR2 FQGNSA. As DNA, the CDR3 is TGTGCCAGCAGCTTAGCGCTAGGACAAGCCTACGAGCAGTACTTC. It encodes CASSLALGQAYEQYF.

This chain joins TRBV21-1 and TRBJ2-1; no check of the table's D call, TRBD2, against the DNA was made. TRBV21-1 is shown as a pseudogene. The length of the CDR3 is 18 residues. The CDR3 sequence: CASSAAPLRRPGYNEQFF. Written as DNA, the CDR3 is TGTGCCAGCAGTGCGGCCCCGCTTAGGCGGCCGGGTTACAATGAGCAGTTCTTC.

The chain employs TRBV28 and TRBJ1-1; 7 nucleotides line up with TRBD1. The germline gives CDR1 MDHEN, CDR2 SYDVKM. The CDR3 has 12 amino acids. V shed 8 bases and J 6 bases; nucleotides not matched to a gene: 6. This CDR3 reads CASRRGGAEAFF. CDR3 in DNA: TGTGCCAGCCGCAGGGGGGGGGCTGAAGCTTTCTTT.

This rearrangement joins TRBV2 to TRBJ2-3; D is unclear. Trimming pared 4 bases from V and 5 bases from J, leaving 7 bases between. This CDR3 comprises 12 residues. Germline CDR1 and CDR2: SNHLY and FYNNEI. CDR3 protein: CASSVGLDTQYF. CDR3 sequence (DNA): TGTGCCAGCAGTGTCGGGTTAGATACGCAGTATTTT.

Details on this clone: This specimen includes other DNA sequences encoding the same CDR3. This chain joins TRBV7-2 and TRBJ1-1; D ambiguous. From germline, CDR1 is SGHTA and CDR2 FQGNSA. The CDR3 covers 14 residues. Trimming removed 2 bases from V and 0 bases from J, with 7 bases in between. CDR3 sequence reads: CASSLSRLNTEAFF. In DNA, the CDR3 is TGTGCCAGCAGCTTAAGTCGGTTGAACACTGAAGCTTTCTTT.

This chain links TRBV6-1 with TRBJ2-7; the D gene could be TRBD1 or TRBD2 (5 bases each). The V end was cut by 8 bases, the J end by 6 bases, with 17 bases between. The CDR3 runs 13 residues. Germline V gives CDR1 MNHNS, CDR2 SASEGT. The CDR3 sequence: CASSPASGREQYF. In DNA form, the CDR3 reads TGTGCCAGCTCCCCCGCTTCGGGACGCGAGCAGTACTTC.

The rearrangement uses TRBV6-4 and TRBJ2-1, with 9 bases identical to TRBD1. Trimming at V came to 5 bases and at J to 8 bases, leaving 10 bases not matched to a gene. Germline V gives CDR1 MRHNA, CDR2 SNTAGT. The CDR3 spans 15 residues. CDR3 sequence reads: CASSQEGQGLDEQFF. The DNA of the CDR3 is TGTGCCAGCAGTCAAGAAGGACAGGGGTTGGATGAGCAGTTCTTC.

This clone was picked up one time. V gene TRBV9 combines with J gene TRBJ2-1; possibly TRBD1 or TRBD2 for D (5 bases each). Trimming pared 3 bases from V and 8 bases from J, leaving 21 bases between. CDR3 size: 16 residues. Germline-derived CDR1 and CDR2 are SGDLS and YYNGEE. The CDR3 region is CASSATPGTSWDEQFF. CDR3 DNA sequence: TGTGCCAGCAGCGCAACCCCCGGGACGTCGTGGGATGAGCAGTTCTTC.

Here the CDR3 DNA reads TGTGCCTGGAGCTCGGGACAGGGGATTGGACCCCTCCACTTT. It translates to CAWSSGQGIGPLHF. The rearrangement uses TRBV30 and TRBJ1-6, with 10 nucleotides matching TRBD1. Trimming cost V 3 bases and J 12 bases; bases outside gene matches: 8. The CDR3 contains 14 residues. Germline CDR1 is GTSNPN and CDR2 is SVGIG (reference sequence).

The CDR3 loop is CASSFNDAYGYTF. As DNA, the CDR3 is TGTGCCAGCAGCTTTAACGACGCGTATGGCTACACCTTC. This chain connects TRBV5-4 to TRBJ1-2; the D is unclear. CDR3 size: 13 residues. The germline V gene has CDR1 SGHNT and CDR2 YYREEE (reference sequence). The germline V and J ends were trimmed by 2 bases and 5 bases, with 10 bases remaining between them.

The chain links TRBV7-2 to TRBJ2-1; D possibly corresponds to TRBD2 (5 bases). Germline loops: CDR1 SGHTA, CDR2 FQGNSA. V was pared by 0 bases and J by 9 bases, with 9 bases between. This CDR3 is 13 amino acids long. The CDR3 protein is CASSLAFRGEQFF. The CDR3 coding sequence is TGTGCCAGCAGCTTAGCTTTCCGGGGTGAGCAGTTCTTC.

The gene calls are TRBV15 and TRBJ2-2; TRBD2 matches 11 bases. The CDR3 consists of 18 residues. The germline V gene has CDR1 LNHNV and CDR2 YYDKDF (reference sequence). The ends lost 5 bases at V and 1 base at J; junction bases unmatched: 9. The CDR3 DNA is TGTGCCACCAGCGGTAGACTAGCGGGACGTTGGAACACCGGGGAGCTGTTTTTT. As protein: CATSGRLAGRWNTGELFF.

The J gene is TRBJ1-2, the V gene TRBV5-6; D gene uncertain. The CDR3 is 15 residues long. Germline assignment: CDR1 SGHDT and CDR2 YYEEEE. The ends were cut back, 6 bases at V and 4 bases at J, with 19 bases in the middle. CDR3 nucleotide sequence: TGTGCCAGCACCCTCCCCGGCCCGACCCCCTATGGCTACACCTTC. Translating it yields CASTLPGPTPYGYTF.

The chain uses TRBV6-5 and TRBJ2-1; D gene ambiguous. V was clipped by 0 bases and J by 9 bases, with 9 bases between them. Germline CDR1 reads MNHEY; CDR2 reads SVGAGI. The CDR3 spans 13 residues. CDR3 region: CASSYSSGVEQFF. Written as DNA, the CDR3 is TGTGCCAGCAGTTACTCGAGTGGGGTTGAGCAGTTCTTC.

V is TRBV11-2 and J is TRBJ2-5, with 11 positions matching TRBD2. Germline assignment: CDR1 SGHAT and CDR2 FQNNGV. The CDR3 is 17 residues long. The J segment lost 8 bases and the V segment lost 1 base, leaving 12 bases of the junction unmatched. The CDR3 reads CASSLVAPSGLAVTQYF. In nucleotides, the CDR3 is TGTGCCAGCAGCTTAGTTGCCCCCTCGGGACTAGCGGTCACCCAGTACTTC.

The rearrangement links TRBV6-1 to TRBJ1-2; 9 nucleotides agree with TRBD1. The CDR3 is 13 amino acids. The V gene's germline CDR1 is MNHNS and CDR2 SASEGT. V dropped 9 bases and J dropped 7; count of bases not matched to a gene: 9. The CDR3 DNA sequence: TGTGCCAGGAGGGACAGGGATTCCGGTGGCTACACCTTC. Amino acids: CARRDRDSGGYTF.

This rearrangement joins TRBV28 to TRBJ2-2; TRBD1 or TRBD2 may be the D gene (5 bases each). The CDR3 is 12 residues long. CDR1 and CDR2 (germline): MDHEN, SYDVKM. The V gene lost 6 bases and the J gene lost 6 bases, with 8 bases spanning the gap. The chain's CDR3 is CASRWGPGELFF. Written as DNA, the CDR3 is TGTGCCAGCAGATGGGGACCCGGGGAGCTGTTTTTT.